Below, 10 T cell receptor beta chains from the same sample are listed, as sequenced in a study of blood T cell repertoires in COVID-19 (dated by TCRdb to the early 2020s). Library preparation employed the immunoSEQ multiplex PCR assay. The table was pulled from immuneACCESS by TCRdb, which kept in-frame rearrangements only. Such tables lose some clones; where checked, under half of the loss comes from unresolved V genes, and the rest has no known cause. Here the sample has hundreds of thousands of clones; nearly 90% occur a single time. 3% of the sample lies in the top ten. Sequenced sample: peripheral blood. Receptors originate from a man aged 18 to 29 with active or convalescent COVID-19.

The CDR3 loop reads CASSLQGFIYEQYF. The CDR3 bases are TGCGCCAGCAGCTTGCAGGGCTTCATCTACGAGCAGTACTTC. The chain recombines TRBV5-1 with TRBJ2-7; perhaps TRBD1 as D (5 bases). V lost 1 base to trimming and J lost 3 bases, with 11 bases between them. The CDR3 is 14 residues long. Germline assignment: CDR1 SGHRS and CDR2 YFSETQ.

V usage is TRBV9 and J usage is TRBJ2-1; perhaps TRBD2 as D (5 bases). Germline V gene data show CDR1 as SGDLS and CDR2 as YYNGEE. CDR3 length equals 15 residues. V dropped 3 bases and J dropped 3 bases, with 13 bases sitting between them. The CDR3 bases are TGTGCCAGCAGCGCCTCTAGCTCCGACTACAATGAGCAGTTCTTC. Translating it yields CASSASSSDYNEQFF.

This chain uses TRBV5-8 with TRBJ2-3; 15 nucleotides agree with TRBD2. This CDR3 has 16 residues. V dropped 4 bases and J dropped 5; count of bases not matched to a gene: 5. Germline CDR1 and CDR2: SGHTS and YDEGEE. The CDR3 nucleotides read TGTGCCAGCAGCAAGGGACTAGCGGGAGGTAAAGATACGCAGTATTTT. Translation: CASSKGLAGGKDTQYF.

The chain combines TRBV5-4 with TRBJ2-3, with 11 bases that match TRBD2. Germline lookup yields CDR1 SGHNT and CDR2 YYREEE (reference sequence). The CDR3 covers 16 residues. The V gene end was trimmed by 2 bases and the J gene end by 0 bases; junction bases not matched to a gene: 2. CDR3 in amino acids: CASSLRLAGSTDTQYF. As DNA, the CDR3 is TGTGCCAGCAGCTTACGACTAGCGGGGAGCACAGATACGCAGTATTTT. Full variable domain (missing parts from reference TRBV5-4 and TRBJ2-3): ETGVTQSPTHLIKTRGQQVTLRCSSQSGHNTVSWYQQALGQGPQFIFQYYREEENGRGNFPPRFSGLQFPNYSSELNVNALELDDSALYLCASSLRLAGSTDTQYFGPGTRLTVL.

The chain joins TRBV2 to TRBJ2-1, with a tentative D call TRBD2 (5 bases). The V and J ends lost 6 bases and 4 bases respectively, with 13 bases between them. The CDR3 extends over 14 amino acids. Germline values: CDR1 SNHLY, CDR2 FYNNEI. CDR3 residues: CASRDSGSYNEQFF. CDR3 bases: TGTGCCAGCAGGGACTCGGGAAGTTACAATGAGCAGTTCTTC.

The chain carries TRBV3-1 (or the pseudogene TRBV3-2) and TRBJ1-2, with unresolved D. The length of the CDR3 is 14 residues. Trimming removed 4 bases at V and 7 bases at J, with 16 bases between. The germline gives CDR1 LGHDT, CDR2 YNNKEL (reference sequence). CDR3 coding DNA: TGTGCCAGCAGCCTCAGGTCAGGTCCAGTTGGCTACACCTTC. The encoded protein is CASSLRSGPVGYTF.

This clone was detected only once. The chain uses TRBV7-3 and TRBJ1-1; D may be TRBD1 (6 bases). Trimming left V 1 base short and J 8 bases short, with 11 bases between. This CDR3 is built from 13 residues. The germline V gene encodes CDR1 SGHTA and CDR2 FQGTGA. The CDR3 loop reads CASSLNRVGEAFF. CDR3 nucleotides: TGTGCCAGCAGCTTAAACAGGGTAGGGGAAGCTTTCTTT.

J is TRBJ2-7 and V is TRBV18, with TRBD1 matching over 8 bases. The J segment lost 5 bases and the V segment lost 4 bases, leaving 16 bases of the junction unmatched. The CDR3 spans 17 residues. Germline values: CDR1 KGHSH, CDR2 LQKENI. For the CDR3, the DNA is TGTGCCAGCTCACAGATCAGTAGTTTCAGGGGGCCCAACGAGCAGTACTTC. Its protein product is CASSQISSFRGPNEQYF.

The gene calls are TRBV4-3 and TRBJ2-3; 10 nucleotides match TRBD2. Germline values: CDR1 LGHNA, CDR2 YSLEER. Losses at the gene ends were 1 base for V and 8 bases for J; bases not matched to a gene: 18. CDR3 length: 19 residues. The CDR3 is CASSQVLESSGGTLRTQYF. CDR3 sequence (DNA): TGCGCCAGCAGCCAAGTTCTAGAGAGTAGCGGGGGGACATTGCGTACGCAGTATTTT.

The chain uses TRBV6-5 and TRBJ1-6, with D perhaps TRBD1 (5 bases). With 0 bases removed from V and 10 bases from J, the gap between germline ends came to 7 bases. Germline V CDR1 and CDR2: MNHEY, SVGAGI. CDR3 length: 13 amino acids. The CDR3 nucleotides are TGTGCCAGCAGTTACTCCCCAGGGTCACCCCTCCACTTT. Its translation: CASSYSPGSPLHF.